What follows is one TCR beta chain and its context. The antigen is undetermined. All the patients suffered relapse after autologous stem cell transplantation, and brentuximab vedotin exposure differed. The data belong to a study of PD-1 blockade in classical Hodgkin lymphoma. Study-level results: Before treatment, complete responders showed about the same diversity as newly diagnosed patients.

The CDR3 runs 15 residues. V lost 3 bases to trimming and J lost 4 bases; unmatched junction nucleotides: 5. The germline CDR1 and CDR2 sequences are SGHNT and YYREEE (reference sequence). The assay was immunoSEQ multiplex PCR, and TCRdb's table has in-frame clones only and misses some. The sample contains under 80,000 clones, about 64% of which appear only once. The TCR sequence derives from a human donor with classical Hodgkin lymphoma. Specimen: peripheral blood mononuclear cells (PBMCs), collected before the second cycle of nivolumab. The rearrangement links TRBV5-4 to TRBJ2-5; 11 bases are a match to TRBD2. The CDR3 DNA is TGTGCCAGCAGCTCACTAGCGGGAGTCGGAGAGACCCAGTACTTC. Translating gives CASSSLAGVGETQYF.